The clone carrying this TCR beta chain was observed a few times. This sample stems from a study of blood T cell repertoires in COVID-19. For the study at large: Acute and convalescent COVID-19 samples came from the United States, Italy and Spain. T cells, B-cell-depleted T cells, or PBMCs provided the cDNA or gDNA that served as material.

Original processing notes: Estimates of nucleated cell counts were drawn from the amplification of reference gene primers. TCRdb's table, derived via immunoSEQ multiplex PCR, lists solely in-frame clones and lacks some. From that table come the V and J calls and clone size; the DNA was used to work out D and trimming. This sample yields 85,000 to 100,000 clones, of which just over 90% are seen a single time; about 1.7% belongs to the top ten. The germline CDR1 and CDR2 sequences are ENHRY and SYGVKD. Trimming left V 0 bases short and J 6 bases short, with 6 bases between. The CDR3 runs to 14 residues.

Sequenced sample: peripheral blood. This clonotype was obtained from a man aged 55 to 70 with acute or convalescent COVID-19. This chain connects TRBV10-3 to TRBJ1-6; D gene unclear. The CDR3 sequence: CAISESTRNSPLHF. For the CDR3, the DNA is TGTGCCATCAGTGAGTCAACACGTAATTCACCCCTCCACTTT.